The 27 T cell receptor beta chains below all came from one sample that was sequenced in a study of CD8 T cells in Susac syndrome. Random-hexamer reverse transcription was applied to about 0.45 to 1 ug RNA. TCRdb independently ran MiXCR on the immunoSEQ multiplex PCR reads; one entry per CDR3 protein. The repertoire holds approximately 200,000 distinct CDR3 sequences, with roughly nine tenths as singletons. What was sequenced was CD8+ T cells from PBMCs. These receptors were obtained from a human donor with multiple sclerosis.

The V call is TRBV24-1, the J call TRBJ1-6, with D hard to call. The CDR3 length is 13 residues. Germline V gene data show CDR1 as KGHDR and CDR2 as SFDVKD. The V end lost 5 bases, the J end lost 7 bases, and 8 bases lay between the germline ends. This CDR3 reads CATSVGWNSPLHF. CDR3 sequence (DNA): TGTGCCACCAGTGTAGGGTGGAATTCACCCCTCCACTTT.

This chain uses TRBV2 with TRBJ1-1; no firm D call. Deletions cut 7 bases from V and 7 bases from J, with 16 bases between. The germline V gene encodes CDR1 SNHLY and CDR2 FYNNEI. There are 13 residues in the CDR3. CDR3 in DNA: TGTGCCAGCACCGGACGGGCAACCCTTGAAGCTTTCTTT. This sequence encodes CASTGRATLEAFF. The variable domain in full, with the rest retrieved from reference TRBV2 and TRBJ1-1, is EPEVTQTPSHQVTQMGQEVILRCVPISNHLYFYWYRQILGQKVEFLVSFYNNEISEKSEIFDDQFSVERPDGSNFTLKIRSTKLEDSAMYFCASTGRATLEAFFGQGTRLTVV.

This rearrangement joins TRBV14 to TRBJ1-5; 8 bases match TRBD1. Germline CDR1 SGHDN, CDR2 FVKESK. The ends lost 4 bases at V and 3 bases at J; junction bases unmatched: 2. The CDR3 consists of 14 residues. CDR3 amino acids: CASSLTGDNQPQHF. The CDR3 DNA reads TGTGCCAGCAGCCTGACAGGGGACAATCAGCCCCAGCATTTT. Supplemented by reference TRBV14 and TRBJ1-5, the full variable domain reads EAGVTQFPSHSVIEKGQTVTLRCDPISGHDNLYWYRRVMGKEIKFLLHFVKESKQDESGMPNNRFLAERTGGTYSTLKVQPAELEDSGVYFCASSLTGDNQPQHFGDGTRLSIL.

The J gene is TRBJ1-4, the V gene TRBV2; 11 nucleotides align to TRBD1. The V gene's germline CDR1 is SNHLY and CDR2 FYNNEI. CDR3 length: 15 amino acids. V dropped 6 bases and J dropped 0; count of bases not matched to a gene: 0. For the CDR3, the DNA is TGTGCCAGCAGGGGACAGGGGGCAACTAATGAAAAACTGTTTTTT. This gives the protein CASRGQGATNEKLFF.

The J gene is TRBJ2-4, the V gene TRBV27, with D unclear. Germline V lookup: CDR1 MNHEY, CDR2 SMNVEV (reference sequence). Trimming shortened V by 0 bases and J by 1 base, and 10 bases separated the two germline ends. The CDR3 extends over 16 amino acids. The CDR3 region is CASSLSGSWAKNIQYF. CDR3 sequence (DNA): TGTGCCAGCAGTTTATCCGGGTCGTGGGCCAAAAACATTCAGTACTTC.

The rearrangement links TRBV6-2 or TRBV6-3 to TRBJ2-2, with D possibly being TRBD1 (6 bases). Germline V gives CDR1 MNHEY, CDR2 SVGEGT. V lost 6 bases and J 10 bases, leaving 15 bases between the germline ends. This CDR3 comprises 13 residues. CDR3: CASRSTGSKELFF. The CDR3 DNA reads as TGTGCCAGCAGATCGACAGGTTCCAAGGAGCTGTTTTTT.

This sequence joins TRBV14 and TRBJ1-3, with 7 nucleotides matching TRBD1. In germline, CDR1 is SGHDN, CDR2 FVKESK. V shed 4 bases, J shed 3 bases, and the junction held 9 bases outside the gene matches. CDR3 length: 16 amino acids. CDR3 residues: CASSPPGTEIGNTIYF. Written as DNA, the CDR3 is TGTGCCAGCAGCCCGCCGGGGACAGAGATTGGAAACACCATATATTTT.

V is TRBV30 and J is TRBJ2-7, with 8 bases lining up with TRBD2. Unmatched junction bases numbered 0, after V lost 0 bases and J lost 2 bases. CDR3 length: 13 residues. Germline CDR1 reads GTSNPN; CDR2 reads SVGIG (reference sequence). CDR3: CAWSVGLAYEQYF. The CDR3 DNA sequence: TGTGCCTGGAGTGTGGGACTAGCCTACGAGCAGTACTTC.

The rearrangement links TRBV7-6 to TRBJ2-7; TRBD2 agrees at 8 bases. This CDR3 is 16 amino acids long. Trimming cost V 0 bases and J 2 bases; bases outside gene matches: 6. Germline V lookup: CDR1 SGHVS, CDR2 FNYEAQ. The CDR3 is CASSLAPGSGTYEQYF. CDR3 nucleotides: TGTGCCAGCAGCTTAGCCCCGGGTAGCGGGACCTACGAGCAGTACTTC.

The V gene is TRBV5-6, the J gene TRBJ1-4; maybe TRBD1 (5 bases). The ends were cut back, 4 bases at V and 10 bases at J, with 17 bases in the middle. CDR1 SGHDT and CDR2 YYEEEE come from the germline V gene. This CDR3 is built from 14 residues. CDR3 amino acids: CASSPGTVLGKLFF. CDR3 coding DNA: TGTGCCAGCAGCCCTGGGACGGTCTTGGGAAAACTGTTTTTT.

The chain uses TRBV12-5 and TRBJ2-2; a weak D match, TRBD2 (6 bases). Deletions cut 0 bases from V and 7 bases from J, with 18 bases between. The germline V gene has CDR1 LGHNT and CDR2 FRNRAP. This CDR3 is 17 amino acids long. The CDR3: CASGLVLPAGLSGELFF. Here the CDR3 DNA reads TGTGCTAGTGGTTTGGTACTTCCGGCGGGGTTGAGCGGGGAGCTGTTTTTT.

CDR3 coding DNA: TGTGCCAGCAGCTTAGGAGGGGGTTACTCTGGAAACACCATATATTTT. Translated: CASSLGGGYSGNTIYF. The chain uses TRBV7-9 and TRBJ1-3; D is perhaps TRBD1 (6 bases). The V end lost 1 base, the J end lost 0 bases, and 10 bases lay between the germline ends. There are 16 residues in the CDR3. Germline CDR1 SEHNR, CDR2 FQNEAQ (reference sequence).

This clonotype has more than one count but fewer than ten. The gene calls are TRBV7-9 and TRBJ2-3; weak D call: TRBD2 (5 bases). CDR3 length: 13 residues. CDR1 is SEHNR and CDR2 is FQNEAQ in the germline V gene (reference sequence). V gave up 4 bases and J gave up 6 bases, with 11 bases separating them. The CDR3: CASSSRRDDTQYF. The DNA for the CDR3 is TGTGCCAGCAGCTCTCGACGGGATGATACGCAGTATTTT.

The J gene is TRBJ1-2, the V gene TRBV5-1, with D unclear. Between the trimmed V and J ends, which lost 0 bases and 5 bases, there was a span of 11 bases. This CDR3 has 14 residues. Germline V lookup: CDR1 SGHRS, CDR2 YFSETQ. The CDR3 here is CASSLDEGFYGYTF. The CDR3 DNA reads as TGCGCCAGCAGCTTGGACGAGGGTTTTTATGGCTACACCTTC.

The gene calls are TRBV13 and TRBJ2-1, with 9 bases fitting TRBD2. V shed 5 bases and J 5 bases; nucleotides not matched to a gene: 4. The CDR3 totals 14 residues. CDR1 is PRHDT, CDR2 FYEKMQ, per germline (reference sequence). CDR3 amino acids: CASSVLAGNNEQFF. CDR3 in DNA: TGTGCCAGCAGCGTTCTAGCGGGGAACAATGAGCAGTTCTTC.

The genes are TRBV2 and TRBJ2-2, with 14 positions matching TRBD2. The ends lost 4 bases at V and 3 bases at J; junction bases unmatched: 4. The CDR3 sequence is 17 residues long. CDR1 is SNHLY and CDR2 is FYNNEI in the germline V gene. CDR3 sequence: CASSATSGGVDTGELFF. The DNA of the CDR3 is TGTGCCAGCAGTGCGACTAGCGGGGGGGTCGACACCGGGGAGCTGTTTTTT.

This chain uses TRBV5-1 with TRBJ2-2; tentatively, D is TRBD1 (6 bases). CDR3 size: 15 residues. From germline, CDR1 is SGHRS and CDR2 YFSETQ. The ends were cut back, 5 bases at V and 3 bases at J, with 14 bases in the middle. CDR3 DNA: TGCGCCAGCAGTTCATCCAGGGGAGACACCGGGGAGCTGTTTTTT. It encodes CASSSSRGDTGELFF.

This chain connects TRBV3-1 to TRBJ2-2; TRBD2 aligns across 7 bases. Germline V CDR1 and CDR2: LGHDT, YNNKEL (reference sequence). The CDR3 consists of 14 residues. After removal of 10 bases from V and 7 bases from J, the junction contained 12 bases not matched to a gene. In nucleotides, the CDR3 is TGTGCCACATCGGGACTAAGTCCCAACGGGGAGCTGTTTTTT. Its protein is CATSGLSPNGELFF. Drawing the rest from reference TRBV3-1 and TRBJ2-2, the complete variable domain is DTAVSQTPKYLVTQMGNDKSIKCEQNLGHDTMYWYKQDSKKFLKIMFSYNNKELIINETVPNRFSPKSPDKAHLNLHINSLELGDSAVYFCATSGLSPNGELFFGEGSRLTVL.

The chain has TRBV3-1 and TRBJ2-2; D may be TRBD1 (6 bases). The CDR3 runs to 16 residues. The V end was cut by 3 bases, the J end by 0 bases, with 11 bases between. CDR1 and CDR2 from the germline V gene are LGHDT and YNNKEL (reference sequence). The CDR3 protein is CASSQGHITNTGELFF. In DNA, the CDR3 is TGTGCCAGCAGCCAGGGACATATTACGAACACCGGGGAGCTGTTTTTT.

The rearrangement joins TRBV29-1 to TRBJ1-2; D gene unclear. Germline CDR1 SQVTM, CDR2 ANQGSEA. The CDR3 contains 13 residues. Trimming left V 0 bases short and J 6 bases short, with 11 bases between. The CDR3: CSVEEADYDGYTF. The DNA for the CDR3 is TGCAGCGTTGAAGAAGCGGACTACGATGGCTACACCTTC.

CDR3 bases: TGTGCCAGCAGCAGACTAGCCCCACACGACGAGCAGTACTTC. This encodes CASSRLAPHDEQYF. This rearrangement joins TRBV12-3 or TRBV12-4 to TRBJ2-7; TRBD2 agrees at 7 bases. V gave up 6 bases and J gave up 5 bases; unmatched junction bases: 10. The CDR3 spans 14 residues.

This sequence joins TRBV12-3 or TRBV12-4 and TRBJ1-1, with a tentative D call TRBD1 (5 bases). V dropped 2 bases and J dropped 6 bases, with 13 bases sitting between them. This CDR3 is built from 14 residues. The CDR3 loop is CASSLSLGGSEAFF. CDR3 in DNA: TGTGCCAGCAGTTTAAGTCTCGGGGGATCTGAAGCTTTCTTT.

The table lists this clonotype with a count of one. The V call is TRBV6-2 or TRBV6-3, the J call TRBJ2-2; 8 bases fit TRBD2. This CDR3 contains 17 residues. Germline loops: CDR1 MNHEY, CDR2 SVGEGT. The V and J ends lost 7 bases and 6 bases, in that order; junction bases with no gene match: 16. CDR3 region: CASTTEKRERVSGELFF. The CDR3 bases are TGTGCCAGCACCACGGAGAAGCGGGAGAGAGTATCCGGGGAGCTGTTTTTT.

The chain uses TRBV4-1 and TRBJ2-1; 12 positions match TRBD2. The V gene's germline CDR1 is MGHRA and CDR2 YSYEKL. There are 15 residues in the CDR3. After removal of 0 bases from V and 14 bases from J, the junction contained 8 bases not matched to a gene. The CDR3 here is CASSQEVASGRGEFF. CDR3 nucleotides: TGCGCCAGCAGCCAAGAGGTTGCTAGCGGGAGGGGGGAGTTCTTC.

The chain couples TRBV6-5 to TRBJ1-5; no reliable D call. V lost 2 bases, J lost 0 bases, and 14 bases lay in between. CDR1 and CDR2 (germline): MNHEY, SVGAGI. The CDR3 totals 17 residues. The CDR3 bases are TGTGCCAGCAGTTACGGCCATATGACCGATAGCAATCAGCCCCAGCATTTT. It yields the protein CASSYGHMTDSNQPQHF.

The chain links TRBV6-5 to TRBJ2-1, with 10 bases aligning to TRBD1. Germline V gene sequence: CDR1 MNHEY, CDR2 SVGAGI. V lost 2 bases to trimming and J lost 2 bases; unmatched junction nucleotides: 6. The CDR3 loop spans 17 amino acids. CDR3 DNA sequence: TGTGCCAGCAGTTACCCCGAGACAGGGGGCCCCTACAATGAGCAGTTCTTC. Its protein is CASSYPETGGPYNEQFF.

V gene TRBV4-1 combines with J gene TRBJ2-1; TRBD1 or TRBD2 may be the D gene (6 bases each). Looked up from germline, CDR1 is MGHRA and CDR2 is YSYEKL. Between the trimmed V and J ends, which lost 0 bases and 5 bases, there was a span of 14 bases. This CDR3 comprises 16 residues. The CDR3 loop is CASSQEPGAVNNEQFF. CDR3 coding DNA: TGCGCCAGCAGCCAAGAGCCGGGGGCTGTGAACAATGAGCAGTTCTTC.